The 19 T cell receptor beta chains below come from one sample, sequenced in a study of control samples from healthy donors and cancer patients. The repertoire was sequenced with immunoSEQ multiplex PCR; TCRdb's copy has only in-frame clones and lacks some. The sample has 150,000 to 180,000 clones, 90% to 95% seen once. The source material was blood. The receptors here all came from a middle-aged man in good health.

V usage is TRBV9 and J usage is TRBJ1-5, with 8 bases aligning to TRBD1. The V gene end was trimmed by 4 bases and the J gene end by 5 bases; junction bases not matched to a gene: 5. The CDR3 has 14 amino acids. Germline CDR1 is SGDLS and CDR2 is YYNGEE. The CDR3 nucleotides read TGTGCCAGCAGCTCGACAGGGGAGGATCAGCCCCAGCATTTT. Translation gives CASSSTGEDQPQHF.

The chain recombines TRBV19 with TRBJ1-2, with 8 bases lining up with TRBD1. Germline trimming cut 6 bases from V and 2 bases from J; bases unmatched to any gene: 5. The CDR3 covers 14 residues. The germline CDR1 and CDR2 sequences are LNHDA and SQIVND (reference sequence). The CDR3 sequence: CASRRQGSNYGYTF. In nucleotides, the CDR3 is TGTGCCAGTAGGCGACAGGGGTCAAACTATGGCTACACCTTC.

The chain carries TRBV6-5 and TRBJ2-7, with 7 bases aligning to TRBD2. V lost 6 bases to trimming and J lost 4 bases; unmatched junction nucleotides: 6. CDR1 and CDR2 (germline): MNHEY, SVGAGI. CDR3 length equals 13 residues. The CDR3 nucleotides read TGTGCCAGCAGGCATGGGGGGGTGTACGAGCAGTACTTC. Translating it yields CASRHGGVYEQYF.

The genes are TRBV28 and TRBJ1-4; D remains unclear. Deletions cut 6 bases from V and 8 bases from J, with 10 bases between. Germline V gene sequence: CDR1 MDHEN, CDR2 SYDVKM. CDR3 length equals 12 residues. For the CDR3, the DNA is TGTGCCAGCAGCCAGATCAGGGAAAAACTGTTTTTT. It encodes CASSQIREKLFF.

The chain links TRBV2 to TRBJ2-6, with a weak D call TRBD2 (6 bases). V shed 11 bases and J shed 1 base, with 9 bases lying between them. CDR3 size: 13 residues. Germline V gives CDR1 SNHLY, CDR2 FYNNEI. Written as DNA, the CDR3 is TGTGCCGGGGCGGGGTCTGGGGCCAACGTCCTGACTTTC. Translation gives CAGAGSGANVLTF. The entire variable domain, with the rest obtained from reference TRBV2 and TRBJ2-6, is as follows: EPEVTQTPSHQVTQMGQEVILRCVPISNHLYFYWYRQILGQKVEFLVSFYNNEISEKSEIFDDQFSVERPDGSNFTLKIRSTKLEDSAMYFCAGAGSGANVLTFGAGSRLTVL.

The chain is built from TRBV5-5 and TRBJ1-5; 9 bases match TRBD1. Germline-derived CDR1 and CDR2 are SGHKS and YYEKEE (reference sequence). The trim removed 4 bases at V and 5 bases at J, leaving 4 bases unmatched. This CDR3 comprises 14 residues. CDR3 in DNA: TGTGCCAGCAGCGTGACAGGGGGTGATCAGCCCCAGCATTTT. This translates into CASSVTGGDQPQHF.

V and J are TRBV19 and TRBJ1-3; 9 bases map to TRBD1. This CDR3 comprises 16 residues. In germline, CDR1 is LNHDA, CDR2 SQIVND (reference sequence). V lost 5 bases, J lost 0 bases, and 5 bases stayed unmatched. CDR3 DNA: TGTGCCAGTAGTTCCGGGACAGGGACCTCTGGAAACACCATATATTTT. This codes for CASSSGTGTSGNTIYF.

This sequence joins TRBV9 and TRBJ2-3; 7 nucleotides align to TRBD2. V lost 2 bases to trimming and J lost 1 base; unmatched junction nucleotides: 7. Per germline, CDR1 SGDLS and CDR2 YYNGEE. The CDR3 has 16 residues. The CDR3 here is CASSVWGGGGTDTQYF. The DNA for the CDR3 is TGTGCCAGCAGCGTTTGGGGGGGAGGAGGCACAGATACGCAGTATTTT.

This chain uses TRBV4-1 with TRBJ2-1, with a weak D call TRBD2 (6 bases). Per the germline V gene, CDR1 is MGHRA and CDR2 is YSYEKL. This CDR3 has 15 amino acids. Between the trimmed V and J ends, which lost 6 bases and 4 bases, there was a span of 16 bases. The CDR3 region is CASRLLADYYNEQFF. CDR3 coding DNA: TGCGCCAGCAGGTTACTAGCAGATTATTACAATGAGCAGTTCTTC.

The V gene is TRBV2, the J gene TRBJ1-5, with D possibly matching TRBD1 (5 bases). V lost 4 bases, J lost 2 bases, and 9 bases lay in between. The CDR3 sequence is 14 residues long. CDR1 is SNHLY and CDR2 is FYNNEI in the germline V gene. The CDR3 DNA follows: TGTGCCAGCAGTGGCAGAGGGGGCAATCAGCCCCAGCATTTT. Translated: CASSGRGGNQPQHF.

The J gene is TRBJ1-4, the V gene TRBV5-1, with D unresolved. Trimming left V 4 bases short and J 8 bases short, with 9 bases between. This CDR3 has 12 amino acids. Germline CDR1 reads SGHRS; CDR2 reads YFSETQ. For the CDR3, the DNA is TGCGCCAGCAGCGGAGGTGGGGAAAAACTGTTTTTT. Translation: CASSGGGEKLFF.

The chain is built from TRBV18 and TRBJ2-2; D ambiguous. V lost 2 bases, J lost 5 bases, and 6 bases lay in between. CDR1 and CDR2 (germline): KGHSH, LQKENI. This CDR3 contains 13 residues. CDR3 sequence: CASSPRQTGELFF. The CDR3 nucleotides read TGTGCCAGCTCACCAAGGCAAACCGGGGAGCTGTTTTTT.

The sample holds one count of this clone. The chain employs TRBV6-5 and TRBJ1-5, with D maybe TRBD1 (6 bases). The CDR3 covers 16 residues. The germline V gene has CDR1 MNHEY and CDR2 SVGAGI. V was pared by 0 bases and J by 2 bases, with 11 bases between. CDR3 sequence reads: CASSYSGGGGNQPQHF. Written as DNA, the CDR3 is TGTGCCAGCAGTTACTCGGGAGGGGGAGGCAATCAGCCCCAGCATTTT.

V gene TRBV6-5 combines with J gene TRBJ2-3; 14 nucleotides match TRBD2. In germline, CDR1 is MNHEY, CDR2 SVGAGI. The CDR3 runs 15 residues. J gave up 4 bases and V 4 bases, and 1 base lay outside the gene matches. Here the CDR3 reads CASSSGLAGADTQYF. CDR3 bases: TGTGCCAGCAGTTCGGGACTAGCGGGGGCAGATACGCAGTATTTT.

The gene calls are TRBV28 and TRBJ2-7; TRBD2 aligns across 12 bases. The CDR3 has 15 residues. V gave up 7 bases and J gave up 3 bases; unmatched junction bases: 7. Germline values: CDR1 MDHEN, CDR2 SYDVKM. The CDR3 DNA sequence: TGTGCCAGCACCCCATCTAGCGGGGGGGTCTACGAGCAGTACTTC. It yields the protein CASTPSSGGVYEQYF.

The chain has TRBV7-9 and TRBJ2-5, with TRBD2 matching 11 bases. The CDR3 is 14 amino acids. The J segment lost 5 bases and the V segment lost 5 bases, leaving 4 bases of the junction unmatched. The V gene's germline CDR1 is SEHNR and CDR2 FQNEAQ (reference sequence). The CDR3 bases are TGTGCCAGCAGCCTTAGCGGGGGGGACGAGACCCAGTACTTC. Protein product: CASSLSGGDETQYF.

This chain connects TRBV5-5 to TRBJ2-5; D is possibly TRBD1 or TRBD2 (5 bases each). The CDR3 has 16 amino acids. The V and J ends lost 1 base and 5 bases respectively, with 18 bases between them. The germline V gene has CDR1 SGHKS and CDR2 YYEKEE (reference sequence). The CDR3, as DNA: TGTGCCAGCAGCTTGTATGGGACCACTGGGGTTGAGACCCAGTACTTC. This translates into CASSLYGTTGVETQYF.

The chain is built from TRBV5-1 and TRBJ1-3; weak D call: TRBD1 (5 bases). CDR3 length equals 16 residues. Germline-derived CDR1 and CDR2 are SGHRS and YFSETQ. The V and J ends lost 0 bases and 4 bases respectively, with 14 bases between them. CDR3 nucleotides: TGCGCCAGCAGCTTGGACCCGCAGGGAGGAGGAAACACCATATATTTT. Translation: CASSLDPQGGGNTIYF.

The chain recombines TRBV5-1 with TRBJ1-2; maybe TRBD1 (6 bases). Germline V gene data show CDR1 as SGHRS and CDR2 as YFSETQ. With 4 bases removed from V and 3 bases from J, the gap between germline ends came to 16 bases. CDR3 length: 15 residues. Here the CDR3 reads CASSPGGANYYGYTF. The DNA for the CDR3 is TGCGCCAGCAGCCCCGGGGGGGCGAATTACTATGGCTACACCTTC.